Shown below are 10 T cell receptor beta chains from a single sample sequenced in a study of siplizumab effects on memory and regulatory T cells. Clones were sequenced by immunoSEQ multiplex PCR, and TCRdb holds only the in-frame ones, with some missing. The table records 110,000 or so clones, approximately 94% of them present only once. Sequenced sample: CD4+ T cells sorted from blood. The origin of the receptors is a human donor in good health.

The J gene is TRBJ2-7, the V gene TRBV11-2; D remains ambiguous. V lost 5 bases to trimming and J lost 4 bases, with 6 bases between them. Germline values: CDR1 SGHAT, CDR2 FQNNGV. This CDR3 region has 11 residues. The CDR3, as DNA: TGTGCCAGCAGCCGAAATTACGAGCAGTACTTC. Translation gives CASSRNYEQYF.

The J gene is TRBJ2-3, the V gene TRBV9, with D unresolved. Germline CDR1 SGDLS, CDR2 YYNGEE. The CDR3 is made up of 12 amino acids. V lost 2 bases and J lost 6, with 7 bases in between. CDR3 in DNA: TGTGCCAGCAGCGTCACTGAGGATACGCAGTATTTT. Its translation: CASSVTEDTQYF.

Here the CDR3 DNA reads TGCGCCAGCAGCCATGAACGGCTCCACGATACGCAGTATTTT. Translation gives CASSHERLHDTQYF. The gene calls are TRBV5-1 and TRBJ2-3; D is ambiguous. Trimming took off 4 bases at V and 6 bases at J, with 15 bases between the two ends. The germline CDR1 and CDR2 sequences are SGHRS and YFSETQ. The CDR3 loop spans 14 amino acids. Together with reference TRBV5-1 and TRBJ2-3, the CDR3 gives the full variable domain: KAGVTQTPRYLIKTRGQQVTLSCSPISGHRSVSWYQQTPGQGLQFLFEYFSETQRNKGNFPGRFSGRQFSNSRSEMNVSTLELGDSALYLCASSHERLHDTQYFGPGTRLTVL.

This chain connects TRBV7-9 to TRBJ2-7; D is tentatively TRBD1 or TRBD2 (5 bases each). The CDR3 is 12 amino acids. The V end was cut by 5 bases, the J end by 4 bases, with 9 bases between. Germline CDR1 SEHNR, CDR2 FQNEAQ (reference sequence). The CDR3 loop reads CASSPGGYEQYF. CDR3 nucleotides: TGTGCCAGCAGCCCTGGGGGATACGAGCAGTACTTC.

The chain combines TRBV7-2 with TRBJ1-2; D is unresolved. V lost 4 bases and J lost 4, with 10 bases in between. Germline CDR1 is SGHTA and CDR2 is FQGNSA. This CDR3 is 13 amino acids long. The CDR3: CASSSKTSYGYTF. Here the CDR3 DNA reads TGTGCCAGCAGCTCTAAAACCAGCTATGGCTACACCTTC.

This sequence joins TRBV27 and TRBJ2-7; D is unclear. CDR3 length: 13 residues. Germline CDR1 MNHEY, CDR2 SMNVEV (reference sequence). V lost 1 base to trimming and J lost 6 bases, with 10 bases between them. CDR3 DNA sequence: TGTGCCAGCAGTTTATATAGGTCAAGCGAGCAGTACTTC. Its translation is CASSLYRSSEQYF.

The rearrangement uses TRBV5-4 and TRBJ2-1, with 12 bases lining up with TRBD2. J lost 2 bases, V lost 6 bases, and 9 bases had no gene match. The CDR3 consists of 17 residues. CDR1 is SGHNT and CDR2 is YYREEE in the germline V gene (reference sequence). The CDR3 DNA reads as TGTGCCAGCACTTCGCTAGCGGGAGGGGGGGCCTACAATGAGCAGTTCTTC. Residues: CASTSLAGGGAYNEQFF. Based on the CDR3 plus reference TRBV5-4 and TRBJ2-1, the full variable domain is ETGVTQSPTHLIKTRGQQVTLRCSSQSGHNTVSWYQQALGQGPQFIFQYYREEENGRGNFPPRFSGLQFPNYSSELNVNALELDDSALYLCASTSLAGGGAYNEQFFGPGTRLTVL.

The V call is TRBV7-6, the J call TRBJ2-5; the match to TRBD2 covers 15 bases. Unmatched junction bases numbered 4, after V lost 5 bases and J lost 0 bases. CDR1 and CDR2 (germline): SGHVS, FNYEAQ. The CDR3 length is 17 residues. The CDR3 DNA reads TGTGCCAGCAGCAAGGGACTAGCGGGAGGCAACCAAGAGACCCAGTACTTC. This translates into CASSKGLAGGNQETQYF. Complete variable domain (other parts from reference TRBV7-6 and TRBJ2-5): GAGVSQSPRYKVTKRGQDVALRCDPISGHVSLYWYRQALGQGPEFLTYFNYEAQQDKSGLPNDRFSAERPEGSISTLTIQRTEQRDSAMYRCASSKGLAGGNQETQYFGPGTRLLVL.

The chain has TRBV2 and TRBJ1-6; 9 bases match TRBD1. Germline V gene sequence: CDR1 SNHLY, CDR2 FYNNEI. The trim removed 5 bases at V and 10 bases at J, leaving 12 bases unmatched. CDR3 length: 16 amino acids. The CDR3 bases are TGTGCCAGCAGTACCACAGGGGGCGATTTAGGATCACCCCTCCACTTT. Amino acids: CASSTTGGDLGSPLHF.

The chain carries TRBV2 and TRBJ1-2; 7 positions agree with TRBD1. CDR1 is SNHLY, CDR2 FYNNEI, per germline. The CDR3 runs to 15 residues. With 10 bases clipped from V and 0 bases from J, the junction kept 11 bases outside the gene matches. The CDR3 is CAILPRDRANYGYTF. As DNA, the CDR3 is TGTGCCATACTCCCCCGGGACAGAGCTAACTATGGCTACACCTTC.